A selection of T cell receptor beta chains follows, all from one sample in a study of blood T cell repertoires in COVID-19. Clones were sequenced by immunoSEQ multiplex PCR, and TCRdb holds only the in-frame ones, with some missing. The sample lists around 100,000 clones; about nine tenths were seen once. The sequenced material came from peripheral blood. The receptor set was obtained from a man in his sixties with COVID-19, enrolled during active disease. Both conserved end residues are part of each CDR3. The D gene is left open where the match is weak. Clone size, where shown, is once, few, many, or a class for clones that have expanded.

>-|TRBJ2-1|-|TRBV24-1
TGTGCCACCAGTGACCTACACTATAGCTCCTACAATGAGCAGTTCTTC
CATSDLHYSSYNEQFF
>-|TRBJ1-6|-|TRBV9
TGTGCCAGCAGGGTTAGCTCCTATAATTCACCCCTCCACTTT
CASRVSSYNSPLHF
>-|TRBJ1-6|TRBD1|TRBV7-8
TGTGCCAGCAGCTATGACAGGGGGGTTCGGTCACCCCTCCACTTT
CASSYDRGVRSPLHF
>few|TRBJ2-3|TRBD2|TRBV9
TGTGCCAGCAGCCCTAGACGACTAGCGGGAGCGGGAGATACGCAGTATTTT
CASSPRRLAGAGDTQYF
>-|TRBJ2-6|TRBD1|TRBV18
TGTGCCAGCTCACCACCCGGGACAGGGAACGCTGGGACCAACGTCCTGACTTTC
CASSPPGTGNAGTNVLTF
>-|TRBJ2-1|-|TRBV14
TGTGCCAGCAGCCAAGACAGGACCTACAATGAGCAGTTCTTC
CASSQDRTYNEQFF
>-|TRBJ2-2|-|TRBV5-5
TGTGCCAGCAGCTTGGAGCGCCCCGGGGAGCTGTTTTTT
CASSLERPGELFF
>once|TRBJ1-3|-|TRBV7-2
TGTGCCAGCAGCTTGGGCGGACTGCTCAGCTCTGGAAACACCATATATTTT
CASSLGGLLSSGNTIYF
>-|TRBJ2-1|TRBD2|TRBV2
TGTGCCAGCAGTTTTTCTAGCGGGAGGGCCTACAATGAGCAGTTCTTC
CASSFSSGRAYNEQFF
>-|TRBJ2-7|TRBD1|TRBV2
TGTGCCAGCAGTCGCGACAGGGGGGTAGGGGAGCAGTACTTC
CASSRDRGVGEQYF
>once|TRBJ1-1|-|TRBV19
TGTGCCAGTAGCCGTTCGAGCCTGAACACTGAAGCTTTCTTT
CASSRSSLNTEAFF
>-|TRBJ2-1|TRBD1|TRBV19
TGTGCCAGTAGCTTAGGGACAGACCCTTCCTACAATGAGCAGTTCTTC
CASSLGTDPSYNEQFF
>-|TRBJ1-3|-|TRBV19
TGTGCCAGTACCACGTTGGGGGGATACTCTGGAAACACCATATATTTT
CASTTLGGYSGNTIYF
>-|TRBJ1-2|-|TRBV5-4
TGTGCCAGCAGCTTGGAGGGGGAGGGTGGCTACACCTTC
CASSLEGEGGYTF
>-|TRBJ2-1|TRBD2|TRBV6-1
TGTGCCAGCAGTGGTTCGGCTAGCGGGAGCCACTACAATGAGCAGTTCTTC
CASSGSASGSHYNEQFF
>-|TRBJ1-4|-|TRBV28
TGTGCCAGCAGTTTGATAGGGGCAACTAATGAAAAACTGTTTTTT
CASSLIGATNEKLFF
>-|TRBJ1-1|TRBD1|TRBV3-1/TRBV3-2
TGTGCCAGCAGCCGAGAACCCGGGACAGGGGATACTGAAGCTTTCTTT
CASSREPGTGDTEAFF